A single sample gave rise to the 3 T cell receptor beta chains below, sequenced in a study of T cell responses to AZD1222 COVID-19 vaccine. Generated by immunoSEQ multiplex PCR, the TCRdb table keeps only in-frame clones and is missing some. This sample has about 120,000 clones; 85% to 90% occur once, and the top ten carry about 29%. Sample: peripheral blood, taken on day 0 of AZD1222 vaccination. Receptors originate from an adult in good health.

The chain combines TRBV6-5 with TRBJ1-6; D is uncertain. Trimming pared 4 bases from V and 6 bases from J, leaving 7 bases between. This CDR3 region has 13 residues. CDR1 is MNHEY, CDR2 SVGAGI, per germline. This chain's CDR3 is CASSFWGNSPLHF. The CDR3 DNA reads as TGTGCCAGCAGTTTCTGGGGTAATTCACCCCTCCACTTT.

The DNA of the CDR3 is TGCGCCAGCAGGTCGGGACAGGAGGCTTCACCCCTCCACTTT. The encoded protein is CASRSGQEASPLHF. The chain employs TRBV5-1 and TRBJ1-6; the match to TRBD1 covers 8 bases. The trim removed 5 bases at V and 9 bases at J, leaving 7 bases unmatched. The CDR3 is made up of 14 amino acids. Germline assignment: CDR1 SGHRS and CDR2 YFSETQ.

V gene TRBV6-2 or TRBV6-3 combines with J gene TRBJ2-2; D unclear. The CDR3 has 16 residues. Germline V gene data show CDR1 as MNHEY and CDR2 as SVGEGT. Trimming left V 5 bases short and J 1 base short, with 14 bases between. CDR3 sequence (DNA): TGTGCCAGCAGTGACAAGTTGCGAGAGAACACCGGGGAGCTGTTTTTT. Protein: CASSDKLRENTGELFF.